These 28 T cell receptor beta chains came from one sample sequenced in a study of blood T cell repertoires in COVID-19. Clones were sequenced by immunoSEQ multiplex PCR, and TCRdb holds only the in-frame ones, with some missing. The sample contains roughly 190,000 clones, around nine tenths of which appear only once. The source material was peripheral blood. The receptor source for this set is a woman aged 40-49 years who had recovered from COVID-19.

This sequence joins TRBV5-8 and TRBJ2-5; D unresolved. Germline V gives CDR1 SGHTS, CDR2 YDEGEE. V lost 5 bases, J lost 2 bases, and 13 bases lay in between. The CDR3 runs to 14 residues. CDR3 in DNA: TGTGCCAGCAGGTGGGCCGGATATCAAGAGACCCAGTACTTC. It is translated as CASRWAGYQETQYF.

The chain uses TRBV5-1 and TRBJ2-1; 8 bases are a match to TRBD1. The CDR3 has 15 residues. Trimming cost V 0 bases and J 6 bases; bases outside gene matches: 5. In germline, CDR1 is SGHRS, CDR2 YFSETQ. For the CDR3, the DNA is TGCGCCAGCAGCTTGGGACAGGGGCTTGGCAATGAGCAGTTCTTC. Protein: CASSLGQGLGNEQFF.

The table lists this clone with many counts. V is TRBV20-1 and J is TRBJ1-2; 8 positions agree with TRBD1. J gave up 6 bases and V 3 bases, and 0 bases lay outside the gene matches. This CDR3 has 11 amino acids. CDR1 and CDR2 (germline): DFQATT, SNEGSKA (reference sequence). Written as DNA, the CDR3 is TGCAGTGCTAGGGGACAGGATGGCTACACCTTC. It codes for CSARGQDGYTF.

The chain recombines TRBV11-2 with TRBJ1-5, with D perhaps TRBD1 (6 bases). Germline lookup yields CDR1 SGHAT and CDR2 FQNNGV. The CDR3 contains 13 residues. V gave up 1 base and J gave up 7 bases, with 8 bases separating them. The CDR3: CASSLGGTQPQHF. CDR3 bases: TGTGCCAGCAGCTTAGGAGGGACACAGCCCCAGCATTTT.

This chain links TRBV25-1 with TRBJ2-3, with 9 bases matching TRBD2. V trimming: 3 bases; J trimming: 4 bases; junction bases outside the gene matches: 5. The germline V gene has CDR1 MGHDK and CDR2 SYGVNS. The CDR3 spans 15 residues. The DNA for the CDR3 is TGTGCCAGCAGTGACCATAGCGGGAGCGCAGATACGCAGTATTTT. Protein: CASSDHSGSADTQYF.

This rearrangement joins TRBV7-2 to TRBJ1-2; the D gene is possibly TRBD1 (6 bases). The CDR3 sequence is 18 residues long. Germline V lookup: CDR1 SGHTA, CDR2 FQGNSA. The ends were cut back, 5 bases at V and 2 bases at J, with 24 bases in the middle. This CDR3 reads CASSARGAGGTANYGYTF. The CDR3 DNA reads TGTGCCAGCAGCGCACGGGGTGCGGGGGGCACCGCCAACTATGGCTACACCTTC.

The chain carries TRBV5-1 and TRBJ2-7; TRBD1 aligns across 7 bases. CDR3 length equals 16 residues. Germline V gives CDR1 SGHRS, CDR2 YFSETQ. V lost 6 bases and J lost 2; bases outside the gene matches: 14. The CDR3 protein is CASTLGTDHNPYEQYF. DNA for the CDR3: TGCGCCAGCACCCTGGGGACAGATCACAACCCCTACGAGCAGTACTTC.

V gene TRBV3-1 (or the pseudogene TRBV3-2) combines with J gene TRBJ2-5; 9 bases are a match to TRBD2. Per germline, CDR1 LGHDT and CDR2 YNNKEL (reference sequence). The CDR3 spans 15 residues. V shed 7 bases, J shed 2 bases, and the junction held 8 bases outside the gene matches. The CDR3 nucleotides read TGTGCCAGCACCCAGACTAGCGGAGCGCAAGAGACCCAGTACTTC. Protein: CASTQTSGAQETQYF.

In its sample, this clone was seen once. The chain has TRBV4-3 and TRBJ1-5; 7 bases are shared with TRBD1. This CDR3 spans 18 amino acids. Germline loops: CDR1 LGHNA, CDR2 YSLEER. Trimming at V came to 0 bases and at J to 2 bases, leaving 10 bases not matched to a gene. The chain's CDR3 is CASSQDRASQGGNQPQHF. In nucleotides, the CDR3 is TGCGCCAGCAGCCAAGATCGGGCGTCCCAGGGGGGCAATCAGCCCCAGCATTTT.

The V call is TRBV30, the J call TRBJ2-3; tentative D call: TRBD2 (5 bases). Trimming took off 4 bases at V and 2 bases at J, with 13 bases between the two ends. The CDR3 spans 14 residues. Germline loops: CDR1 GTSNPN, CDR2 SVGIG (reference sequence). Here the CDR3 DNA reads TGTGCCTGGACCGTCACGGGAATCACAGATACGCAGTATTTT. It is translated as CAWTVTGITDTQYF.

The rearrangement links TRBV6-1 to TRBJ2-7, with D possibly TRBD2 on 6 matching bases. The germline V and J ends were trimmed by 4 bases and 9 bases, with 28 bases remaining between them. Germline V gene data show CDR1 as MNHNS and CDR2 as SASEGT. This CDR3 region has 17 residues. The CDR3 spells CASSGVLGLRDSRAQYF. In DNA, the CDR3 is TGTGCCAGCAGTGGGGTATTGGGGCTTCGGGACTCCCGAGCGCAGTACTTC.

The CDR3 loop reads CASSSTGSYNEQFF. CDR3 sequence (DNA): TGTGCCAGCAGCTCTACAGGCTCCTACAATGAGCAGTTCTTC. The V call is TRBV6-5, the J call TRBJ2-1, with D perhaps matching TRBD1 (5 bases). Trimming removed 6 bases at V and 0 bases at J, with 9 bases between. CDR1 MNHEY and CDR2 SVGAGI come from the germline V gene. This CDR3 has 14 amino acids.

The chain has TRBV24-1 and TRBJ2-1; 12 bases agree with TRBD1. The CDR3 is 12 amino acids. The ends lost 3 bases at V and 15 bases at J; junction bases unmatched: 2. CDR1 is KGHDR and CDR2 is SFDVKD in the germline V gene. In DNA, the CDR3 is TGTGCCACCAGTGATGGGACAGGGGGCACGTTCTTC. As protein: CATSDGTGGTFF.

The CDR3 is CASSRNSGSGANVLTF. DNA for the CDR3: TGTGCCAGCAGTCGTAACTCAGGCTCTGGGGCCAACGTCCTGACTTTC. This chain connects TRBV6-6 to TRBJ2-6; D not certain. Trimming removed 5 bases at V and 0 bases at J, with 11 bases between. The CDR3 contains 16 residues. Germline lookup yields CDR1 MNHNY and CDR2 SVGAGI (reference sequence).

CDR3 residues: CASSIDHVPGDDYGYTF. CDR3 coding DNA: TGTGCCAGTAGTATAGATCACGTCCCAGGGGATGACTATGGCTACACCTTC. V gene TRBV19 combines with J gene TRBJ1-2, with a tentative D call TRBD1 (6 bases). V was pared by 0 bases and J by 3 bases, with 17 bases between. Per the germline V gene, CDR1 is LNHDA and CDR2 is SQIVND (reference sequence). The CDR3 loop spans 17 amino acids.

The chain combines TRBV5-1 with TRBJ2-2; D is uncertain. Looked up from germline, CDR1 is SGHRS and CDR2 is YFSETQ. Trimming took 5 bases from V and 0 from J, leaving 5 bases between them. CDR3 length: 13 amino acids. CDR3: CASRYSNTGELFF. The CDR3 nucleotides read TGCGCCAGCAGGTATTCGAACACCGGGGAGCTGTTTTTT.

The CDR3 spells CASSWGRANTEAFF. The CDR3 region has the DNA TGTGCCAGCAGTTGGGGCAGGGCGAACACTGAAGCTTTCTTT. The chain is built from TRBV6-5 and TRBJ1-1, with D perhaps matching TRBD1 (5 bases). V lost 4 bases and J 1 base, leaving 10 bases between the germline ends. Germline V gene sequence: CDR1 MNHEY, CDR2 SVGAGI. The CDR3 length is 14 residues.

The rearrangement links TRBV6-4 to TRBJ2-1, with 10 bases lining up with TRBD2. The CDR3 consists of 17 residues. The germline gives CDR1 MRHNA, CDR2 SNTAGT. V lost 4 bases to trimming and J lost 2 bases; unmatched junction nucleotides: 8. The CDR3 coding sequence is TGTGCCAGCAGTGCAATAGCCGGGACTAGCGCCTACAATGAGCAGTTCTTC. The encoded protein is CASSAIAGTSAYNEQFF.

This clone was counted a few times. The chain uses TRBV30 and TRBJ1-1; D gene ambiguous. The germline V and J ends were trimmed by 3 bases and 2 bases, with 10 bases remaining between them. CDR1 and CDR2 (germline): GTSNPN, SVGIG (reference sequence). This CDR3 comprises 13 residues. CDR3 region: CAWRARVNTEAFF. For the CDR3, the DNA is TGTGCCTGGAGAGCTCGAGTTAACACTGAAGCTTTCTTT.

The chain employs TRBV2 and TRBJ2-5, with a tentative D call TRBD1 (8 bases). This CDR3 is 12 amino acids long. Trimming left V 6 bases short and J 5 bases short, with 10 bases between. Germline V gene sequence: CDR1 SNHLY, CDR2 FYNNEI. The CDR3 spells CASRQGGETQYF. The CDR3 nucleotides are TGTGCCAGCAGACAGGGGGGGGAGACCCAGTACTTC.

Only one count was recorded for this clone. The V gene is TRBV2, the J gene TRBJ2-7; TRBD2 aligns across 9 bases. The V and J ends lost 11 bases and 2 bases, in that order; junction bases with no gene match: 7. The CDR3 is 13 amino acids. Germline CDR1 and CDR2: SNHLY and FYNNEI. The CDR3 region is CAGKTSGTYEQYF. DNA for the CDR3: TGTGCCGGGAAGACTAGCGGTACCTACGAGCAGTACTTC. Looking up the rest from reference TRBV2 and TRBJ2-7 gives the full variable domain: EPEVTQTPSHQVTQMGQEVILRCVPISNHLYFYWYRQILGQKVEFLVSFYNNEISEKSEIFDDQFSVERPDGSNFTLKIRSTKLEDSAMYFCAGKTSGTYEQYFGPGTRLTVT.

V is TRBV27 and J is TRBJ2-1; no definite D call. Germline CDR1 and CDR2: MNHEY and SMNVEV (reference sequence). The V and J ends lost 6 bases and 6 bases respectively, with 9 bases between them. The CDR3 has 12 amino acids. The CDR3 sequence is CASRTPGNEQFF. CDR3 DNA sequence: TGTGCCAGCAGGACCCCGGGCAATGAGCAGTTCTTC.

This chain uses TRBV7-9 with TRBJ1-1; 7 nucleotides agree with TRBD1. CDR3 length equals 14 residues. CDR1 SEHNR and CDR2 FQNEAQ come from the germline V gene (reference sequence). The V segment lost 3 bases and the J segment 1 base; nucleotides outside the gene matches: 2. The CDR3 DNA is TGTGCCAGCAGCTTGACAGGGCCGAACACTGAAGCTTTCTTT. Protein sequence: CASSLTGPNTEAFF.

V gene TRBV20-1 combines with J gene TRBJ2-3; TRBD1 might be the D (6 bases). Germline V gives CDR1 DFQATT, CDR2 SNEGSKA (reference sequence). V was pared by 3 bases and J by 2 bases, with 15 bases between. The CDR3 spans 15 residues. The CDR3, as DNA: TGCAGTGCTAGTGGGGGACATGGACACACAGATACGCAGTATTTT. As protein: CSASGGHGHTDTQYF.

This sequence joins TRBV5-1 and TRBJ1-2; D unclear. The ends were cut back, 1 base at V and 10 bases at J, with 14 bases in the middle. The CDR3 is 13 residues long. Germline V gene data show CDR1 as SGHRS and CDR2 as YFSETQ. The CDR3 DNA follows: TGCGCCAGCAGCTTGTCCCCCTCGGCGGCCTACACCTTC. As protein: CASSLSPSAAYTF.

In this sample, this clone turned up a few times. This chain links TRBV19 with TRBJ2-3; 10 bases are shared with TRBD2. The V gene end was trimmed by 4 bases and the J gene end by 0 bases; junction bases not matched to a gene: 16. The length of the CDR3 is 20 residues. CDR1 and CDR2 (germline): LNHDA, SQIVND (reference sequence). The CDR3 region has the DNA TGTGCCAGTAGTAGTAGCGGGAGGACAACTTTATTAGATAGCACAGATACGCAGTATTTT. Amino acids: CASSSSGRTTLLDSTDTQYF. Based on the CDR3 plus reference TRBV19 and TRBJ2-3, the full variable domain is DGGITQSPKYLFRKEGQNVTLSCEQNLNHDAMYWYRQDPGQGLRLIYYSQIVNDFQKGDIAEGYSVSREKKESFPLTVTSAQKNPTAFYLCASSSSGRTTLLDSTDTQYFGPGTRLTVL.

The rearrangement joins TRBV4-1 to TRBJ2-5; 13 bases fit TRBD2. After removal of 3 bases from V and 3 bases from J, the junction contained 1 base not matched to a gene. The CDR3 runs 15 residues. Germline values: CDR1 MGHRA, CDR2 YSYEKL. CDR3 amino acids: CASSHGLAGEETQYF. CDR3 coding DNA: TGCGCCAGCAGCCACGGACTAGCGGGAGAAGAGACCCAGTACTTC.

The chain links TRBV27 to TRBJ2-7; TRBD2 is a possible D gene (6 bases). Trimming stripped 6 bases from V and 5 bases from J, with 11 bases between. The germline V gene encodes CDR1 MNHEY and CDR2 SMNVEV (reference sequence). The CDR3 is 12 amino acids. CDR3 sequence (DNA): TGTGCCAGCAGGGGGGGACTTAACGAGCAGTACTTC. Protein sequence: CASRGGLNEQYF.